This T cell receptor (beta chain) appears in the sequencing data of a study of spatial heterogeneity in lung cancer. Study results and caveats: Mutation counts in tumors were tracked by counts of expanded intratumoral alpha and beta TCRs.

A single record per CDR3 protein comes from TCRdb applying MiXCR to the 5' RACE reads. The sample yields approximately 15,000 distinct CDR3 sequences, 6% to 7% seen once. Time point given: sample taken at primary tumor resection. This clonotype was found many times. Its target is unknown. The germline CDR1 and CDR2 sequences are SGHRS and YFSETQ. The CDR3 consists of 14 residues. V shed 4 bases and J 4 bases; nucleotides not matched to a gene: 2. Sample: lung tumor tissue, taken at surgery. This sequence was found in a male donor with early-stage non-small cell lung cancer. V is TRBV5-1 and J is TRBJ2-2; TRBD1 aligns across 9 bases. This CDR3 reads CASSKDRGTGELFF. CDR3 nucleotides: TGCGCCAGCAGCAAGGACAGGGGCACCGGGGAGCTGTTTTTT.